This T cell receptor (beta chain) is from a study of early stage breast cancer tumors. Repertoires were generated with immunoSEQ multiplex PCR, while TCRdb's copy carries only in-frame clones and drops some. The table records 20,000 to 30,000 clones, about 70% of them present only once. CDR3 length: 16 amino acids. This sequence originates from a person between 55 and 69 years old with breast cancer. J is TRBJ2-3 and V is TRBV21-1; TRBD1 reflects the table's D call only, with no check against the DNA. TRBV21-1 is a recognized pseudogene. The sequencing input was breast tumor tissue. The CDR3 loop is CASSKVLRQSTDTQYF. The CDR3 region has the DNA TGTGCCAGCAGCAAAGTTCTGAGACAGAGCACAGATACGCAGTATTTT.